Below, 20 T cell receptor beta chains from the same sample are listed, as sequenced in a study of PD-L1 blockade in urothelial cancer. Clones were sequenced by immunoSEQ multiplex PCR, and TCRdb holds only the in-frame ones, with some missing. The sample shows about 130,000 clones, around 88% of them seen only once. Time point: peripheral blood 6 weeks after treatment start. The source was PBMCs, collected around atezolizumab (anti-PD-L1) treatment. The origin of the receptors is a man aged 50 to 60 with urothelial cancer.

A single count supports this clone. The germline gene is not matched at one end of the junction; a read error may be the cause. The chain links TRBV7-7 to TRBJ2-5; weak D call: TRBD2 (6 bases). The germline CDR1 and CDR2 sequences are SSHAT and FNYEAQ (reference sequence). This CDR3 contains 16 residues. The CDR3 region is CASSLPSDGSLETQYF. CDR3 in DNA: TGTGCTAGCAGCTTACCTAGCGACGGGAGCTTAGAGACCCAGTACTTC.

This rearrangement joins TRBV4-1 to TRBJ1-1; 7 bases are a match to TRBD1. CDR1 is MGHRA and CDR2 is YSYEKL in the germline V gene. The V and J ends lost 3 bases and 11 bases, in that order; junction bases with no gene match: 15. This CDR3 is 15 amino acids long. CDR3 loop: CASSQSATGTRSAFF. As DNA, the CDR3 is TGCGCCAGCAGCCAGTCTGCGACAGGGACCAGGTCGGCTTTCTTT.

This clone came up a few times. This chain connects TRBV4-2 to TRBJ1-2; D gene ambiguous. Germline V gene sequence: CDR1 LGHNA, CDR2 YNFKEQ. The CDR3 is 14 residues long. Trimming cost V 8 bases and J 6 bases, with 19 bases left between them. CDR3 sequence (DNA): TGTGCCAGCGCGGTTGTCGAGGCAGAGAATGGCTACACCTTC. Its translation: CASAVVEAENGYTF.

The rearrangement uses TRBV27 and TRBJ1-5; D may be TRBD1 (5 bases). The germline gives CDR1 MNHEY, CDR2 SMNVEV (reference sequence). The CDR3 spans 13 residues. V was pared by 5 bases and J by 4 bases, with 9 bases between. The CDR3 coding sequence is TGTGCCAGCAGTCCTGGGGGGAATCAGCCCCAGCATTTT. It encodes CASSPGGNQPQHF.

V gene TRBV18 combines with J gene TRBJ2-1; 8 nucleotides line up with TRBD1. Germline V CDR1 and CDR2: KGHSH, LQKENI. This CDR3 region has 12 residues. Trimming cost V 6 bases and J 9 bases; bases outside gene matches: 4. The CDR3 sequence is CASSRDRFEQFF. CDR3 bases: TGTGCCAGCTCGCGGGACAGGTTTGAGCAGTTCTTC.

The chain combines TRBV21-1 with TRBJ2-6; no check of the table's D call, TRBD2, against the DNA was made. TRBV21-1 is termed a pseudogene. The CDR3 length is 19 residues. CDR3 DNA sequence: TGTGCCAGCAGCAAAGCCACCCGGGTTTGGGGAGGGACCGCCAACGTCCTGACTTTC. It is translated as CASSKATRVWGGTANVLTF.

The chain uses TRBV9 and TRBJ2-2; D remains ambiguous. CDR1 is SGDLS, CDR2 YYNGEE, per germline. CDR3 length: 15 amino acids. Trimming removed 3 bases from V and 6 bases from J, with 15 bases in between. In DNA, the CDR3 is TGTGCCAGCAGCGATAGCAGTACCCGGGCCGGGGAGCTGTTTTTT. Translated: CASSDSSTRAGELFF.

The chain couples TRBV30 to TRBJ2-3; 11 bases match TRBD2. The CDR3 has 16 residues. Germline V gives CDR1 GTSNPN, CDR2 SVGIG (reference sequence). With 2 bases clipped from V and 0 bases from J, the junction kept 4 bases outside the gene matches. CDR3 residues: CAWSRGLAASTDTQYF. The CDR3 DNA reads as TGTGCCTGGAGTCGGGGACTAGCGGCTAGCACAGATACGCAGTATTTT.

V is TRBV19 and J is TRBJ1-5; tentative D call: TRBD1 (5 bases). The CDR3 covers 13 residues. V gave up 5 bases and J gave up 5 bases, with 10 bases separating them. Germline CDR1 LNHDA, CDR2 SQIVND (reference sequence). The CDR3 sequence is CASSDSLYQPQHF. CDR3 DNA sequence: TGTGCCAGTAGTGACAGTCTATATCAGCCCCAGCATTTT.

V gene TRBV19 combines with J gene TRBJ2-3; a weak D match, TRBD1 (6 bases). From germline, CDR1 is LNHDA and CDR2 SQIVND (reference sequence). The CDR3 is 15 residues long. Trimming took off 5 bases at V and 2 bases at J, with 14 bases between the two ends. In DNA form, the CDR3 reads TGTGCCAGTAGTCAGGCAGGGGCTGTCACAGATACGCAGTATTTT. Protein: CASSQAGAVTDTQYF. Looking up the rest from reference TRBV19 and TRBJ2-3 gives the full variable domain: DGGITQSPKYLFRKEGQNVTLSCEQNLNHDAMYWYRQDPGQGLRLIYYSQIVNDFQKGDIAEGYSVSREKKESFPLTVTSAQKNPTAFYLCASSQAGAVTDTQYFGPGTRLTVL.

This clone was counted once. The chain recombines TRBV30 with TRBJ2-7; 14 nucleotides line up with TRBD2. Germline V gives CDR1 GTSNPN, CDR2 SVGIG (reference sequence). The ends lost 3 bases at V and 3 bases at J; junction bases unmatched: 7. The CDR3 is 16 amino acids. CDR3 nucleotide sequence: TGTGCCTGGAGCCGACTAGCGGGAGGGGCCTTCTACGAGCAGTACTTC. Protein product: CAWSRLAGGAFYEQYF.

The chain combines TRBV30 with TRBJ2-1; 11 bases are a match to TRBD2. The CDR3 contains 14 residues. Trimming removed 0 bases from V and 9 bases from J; junction bases left unmatched: 4. CDR1 is GTSNPN, CDR2 SVGIG, per germline (reference sequence). The CDR3: CAWSVLAGVGEQFF. The CDR3 DNA reads TGTGCCTGGAGTGTACTAGCGGGAGTGGGTGAGCAGTTCTTC.

The rearrangement joins TRBV7-6 to TRBJ2-3, with a possible D match to TRBD2 (5 bases). The CDR3 is 14 residues long. Germline loops: CDR1 SGHVS, CDR2 FNYEAQ. The V gene lost 3 bases and the J gene lost 3 bases, with 10 bases spanning the gap. CDR3 coding DNA: TGTGCCAGCAGCTTGGGGAGAAGTACAGATACGCAGTATTTT. It encodes CASSLGRSTDTQYF.

The CDR3 nucleotides read TGTGCCAGCAGCTTTAACGTCCCAGGGACCGGGGAGCTGTTTTTT. It specifies CASSFNVPGTGELFF. This chain uses TRBV7-2 with TRBJ2-2; D possibly corresponds to TRBD1 (5 bases). Germline CDR1 is SGHTA and CDR2 is FQGNSA. V gave up 3 bases and J gave up 5 bases, with 13 bases separating them. The CDR3 contains 15 residues.

V and J are TRBV2 and TRBJ1-1; 9 positions match TRBD1. From germline, CDR1 is SNHLY and CDR2 FYNNEI. Trimming took 6 bases from V and 1 from J; bases not matched to a gene: 6. The CDR3 covers 15 residues. Here the CDR3 DNA reads TGTGCCAGCAGCCCATACAGGGGGCAGAACACTGAAGCTTTCTTT. It translates to CASSPYRGQNTEAFF.

This clone was observed a single time. The chain joins TRBV6-1 to TRBJ1-4; 10 bases align to TRBD1. The CDR3 totals 15 residues. Germline CDR1 MNHNS, CDR2 SASEGT. V was clipped by 6 bases and J by 6 bases; unmatched bases: 7. The CDR3 DNA sequence: TGTGCCAGCAGGGCACCGGGACAGGGGCATGAAAAACTGTTTTTT. Encoded protein: CASRAPGQGHEKLFF.

The V and J genes are TRBV9 and TRBJ1-1; 10 positions match TRBD1. V shed 3 bases, J shed 4 bases, and the junction held 6 bases outside the gene matches. The CDR3 contains 15 residues. Germline V gives CDR1 SGDLS, CDR2 YYNGEE. CDR3 sequence: CASSGGQGVITEAFF. The CDR3 DNA follows: TGTGCCAGCAGCGGTGGACAGGGGGTTATCACTGAAGCTTTCTTT.

This clone has only a few counts. The rearrangement uses TRBV19 and TRBJ1-2; D call uncertain. Germline V lookup: CDR1 LNHDA, CDR2 SQIVND (reference sequence). V lost 5 bases and J 6 bases, leaving 10 bases between the germline ends. CDR3 size: 12 residues. The CDR3 coding sequence is TGTGCCAGTAGTCAGAGACGGGATGGCTACACCTTC. This gives the protein CASSQRRDGYTF.

The chain employs TRBV2 and TRBJ2-5; 10 nucleotides align to TRBD2. Looked up from germline, CDR1 is SNHLY and CDR2 is FYNNEI. Trimming took 8 bases from V and 12 from J; bases not matched to a gene: 3. The CDR3 runs 10 residues. The chain's CDR3 is CASGGTSEYF. CDR3 DNA: TGTGCCAGCGGGGGGACTAGCGAGTACTTC.

The chain recombines TRBV4-2 with TRBJ2-2; the match to TRBD2 covers 16 bases. The CDR3 runs to 20 residues. The germline CDR1 and CDR2 sequences are LGHNA and YNFKEQ. V gave up 4 bases and J gave up 7 bases; unmatched junction bases: 15. CDR3 amino acids: CASSLSTPGLAGGRGGELFF. As DNA, the CDR3 is TGTGCCAGCAGCCTAAGCACCCCGGGACTAGCGGGAGGGAGGGGCGGGGAGCTGTTTTTT.